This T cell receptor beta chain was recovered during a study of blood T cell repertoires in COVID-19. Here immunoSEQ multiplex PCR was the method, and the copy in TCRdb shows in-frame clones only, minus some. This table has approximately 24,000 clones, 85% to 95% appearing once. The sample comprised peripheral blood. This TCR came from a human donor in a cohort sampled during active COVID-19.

CDR3 sequence reads: CASSQDPSGVAIIYEQYF. The CDR3 region has the DNA TGCGCCAGCAGCCAAGATCCATCGGGGGTAGCGATTATCTACGAGCAGTACTTC. This chain links TRBV4-1 with TRBJ2-7, with D maybe TRBD2 (6 bases). CDR1 MGHRA and CDR2 YSYEKL come from the germline V gene. Trimming shortened V by 0 bases and J by 3 bases, and 21 bases separated the two germline ends. This CDR3 contains 18 residues.